This is a list of T cell receptor beta chains from one sample in a study of blood T cells in healthy people across ages. A single record per CDR3 protein comes from TCRdb applying MiXCR to the 5' RACE reads. The table includes 650,000 to 1,000,000 distinct CDR3 sequences, about 37% detected once. Sequenced material: blood. These receptors all stem from a man in his late teens or twenties in good health. Both conserved end residues are part of each CDR3. The order of the fields is clone size, J gene, V gene, D gene, CDR3 protein, CDR3 DNA. The D gene is left open where the match is weak. Rows may omit the clone size; those that give it use once, few, many or a size class.

-,TRBJ1-1,TRBV6-5,-,CACTRDTEAFF,TGTGCCTGCACTAGGGACACTGAAGCTTTCTTT
-,TRBJ1-2,TRBV24-1,-,CATSDPPNYGYTF,TGTGCCACCAGTGATCCCCCTAACTATGGCTACACCTTC
-,TRBJ1-1,TRBV6-5,-,CASSYGGWGTEAFF,TGTGCCAGCAGTTACGGGGGATGGGGCACTGAAGCTTTCTTT
many,TRBJ2-1,TRBV6-5,-,CASSSNSGRPNNEQFF,TGTGCCAGCAGTAGCAATTCGGGACGCCCAAACAATGAGCAGTTCTTC
many,TRBJ1-4,TRBV7-2,-,CASSSGSSNEKLFF,TGTGCCAGCAGCTCCGGGTCCTCAAATGAAAAACTGTTTTTT
-,TRBJ1-2,TRBV12-3/TRBV12-4,TRBD1,CASSKGTGVTGYTF,TGTGCCAGCAGCAAGGGGACAGGCGTAACGGGCTACACCTTC
-,TRBJ1-2,TRBV4-1,-,CASSQEFSGAPVGYTF,TGCGCCAGCAGCCAAGAGTTTTCGGGGGCCCCTGTGGGGTACACCTTC
few,TRBJ1-5,TRBV6-6,TRBD1,CASSYTTGGRGNQPQHF,TGTGCCAGCAGTTACACAACAGGGGGCAGAGGCAATCAGCCCCAGCATTTT
few,TRBJ1-2,TRBV4-1,TRBD1,CASSQDGTENYGYTF,TGCGCCAGCAGCCAAGACGGGACAGAGAACTATGGCTACACCTTC
-,TRBJ2-3,TRBV9,TRBD2,CASSVGGGLTDTQYF,TGTGCCAGCAGCGTAGGCGGGGGGCTCACAGATACGCAGTATTTT
-,TRBJ1-1,TRBV7-2,-,CASRYSGRTEAFF,TGTGCCAGCAGGTACAGTGGGAGGACTGAAGCTTTCTTT
-,TRBJ2-1,TRBV20-1,-,CSAKPDHEQFF,TGCAGTGCTAAACCGGACCATGAGCAGTTCTTC
-,TRBJ2-3,TRBV15,-,CATSSGAFSTDTQYF,TGTGCCACCAGCTCCGGGGCCTTTAGCACAGATACGCAGTATTTT
-,TRBJ2-5,TRBV14,-,CASSPKKAQETQYF,TGTGCCAGCTCTCCGAAAAAGGCACAAGAGACCCAGTACTTC
-,TRBJ1-2,TRBV7-2,-,CASSPARAENSGYTF,TGTGCCAGCAGCCCAGCACGGGCAGAAAACTCGGGCTACACCTTC
-,TRBJ1-3,TRBV3-1,-,CASSQQIRGPGNTIYF,TGTGCCAGCAGCCAACAGATTCGGGGGCCTGGAAACACCATATATTTT
-,TRBJ2-7,TRBV9,-,CASSVGRQLRPPYNEQYF,TGTGCCAGCAGCGTAGGGAGACAGCTCAGACCTCCTTACAATGAGCAGTACTTC
-,TRBJ2-5,TRBV20-1,TRBD2,CSAGGLGVQTQYF,TGCAGTGCTGGGGGACTAGGAGTTCAGACCCAGTACTTC
-,TRBJ2-7,TRBV20-1,TRBD1,CSARVTKGAGEQYF,TGCAGTGCTAGGGTAACGAAGGGGGCTGGCGAGCAGTACTTC
few,TRBJ1-6,TRBV5-1,-,CASSFTTAYNSPLHF,TGCGCCAGCAGCTTCACGACAGCTTATAATTCACCCCTCCACTTT
few,TRBJ1-1,TRBV25-1,-,CASSDPAYTEAFF,TGTGCCAGCAGTGACCCTGCATACACTGAAGCTTTCTTT
-,TRBJ1-2,TRBV12-3/TRBV12-4,-,CASSLIRGSGSLKGDGYTF,TGTGCCAGCAGTTTGATCAGGGGCAGCGGGTCCCTGAAAGGGGATGGCTACACCTTC
many,TRBJ2-5,TRBV6-2/TRBV6-3,TRBD1,CASSYSQDRERKKTQYF,TGTGCCAGCAGTTACTCGCAGGACAGGGAGCGGAAAAAGACCCAGTACTTC
-,TRBJ2-2,TRBV4-1,-,CAGSQASRAVAGELFF,TGCGCCGGCAGCCAAGCATCCAGGGCAGTCGCCGGGGAGCTGTTTTTT
many,TRBJ2-3,TRBV20-1,TRBD2,CSASPSGGATDTQYF,TGCAGTGCTAGTCCCAGCGGGGGGGCCACAGATACGCAGTATTTT
many,TRBJ2-4,TRBV6-2/TRBV6-3,-,CASSLNRSPAKNIQYF,TGTGCCAGCAGCCTTAACAGGAGCCCTGCCAAAAACATTCAGTACTTC
few,TRBJ1-4,TRBV14,-,CASSQELGRGEKLFF,TGTGCCAGCAGCCAAGAATTGGGTAGGGGTGAAAAACTGTTTTTT
once,TRBJ2-5,TRBV29-1,-,CSVDGIQGTQYF,TGCAGCGTTGATGGCATCCAGGGGACCCAGTACTTC
few,TRBJ2-3,TRBV6-6,-,CASSYRGHTDTQYF,TGTGCCAGCAGTTACAGAGGGCACACAGATACGCAGTATTTT